This T cell receptor beta chain was obtained from a study of Ad26.COV2.S vaccination and SARS-CoV-2 variants. Study at large: Dosing was one shot or two shots 56 days apart.

Method: immunoSEQ multiplex PCR; TCRdb's copy keeps in-frame clones and lacks some. This table holds roughly 300,000 clones, 80% to 90% found once. Whole-study results and caveats: Placebo recipients had lower spike-specific TCR breadth than vaccine recipients. Similar non-spike TCR breadth was seen in vaccine and placebo recipients.

As for treatment: approximately 18 received Ad26.COV2.S at low or high dose, single or two shots; 5 received placebo; per-sample allocation not given. The samples date from day 63 after the first vaccine or placebo injection. An adult of 18-55 years in Boston served as donor. On this clone itself: Its target is unknown.

The specimen was peripheral blood, collected in a trial of Ad26.COV2.S vaccine versus placebo. The TCR sequence derives from a person between 18 and 65 years old who received the Ad26.COV2.S COVID-19 vaccine or a placebo.

CDR3 bases: TGCAGTGCTAGTAGGTCTAATTTCAATGAGCAGTTCTTC. This translates into CSASRSNFNEQFF. The chain combines TRBV20-1 with TRBJ2-1; D is unresolved. CDR3 size: 13 residues. Looked up from germline, CDR1 is DFQATT and CDR2 is SNEGSKA (reference sequence). Trimming removed 3 bases from V and 6 bases from J, with 12 bases in between.